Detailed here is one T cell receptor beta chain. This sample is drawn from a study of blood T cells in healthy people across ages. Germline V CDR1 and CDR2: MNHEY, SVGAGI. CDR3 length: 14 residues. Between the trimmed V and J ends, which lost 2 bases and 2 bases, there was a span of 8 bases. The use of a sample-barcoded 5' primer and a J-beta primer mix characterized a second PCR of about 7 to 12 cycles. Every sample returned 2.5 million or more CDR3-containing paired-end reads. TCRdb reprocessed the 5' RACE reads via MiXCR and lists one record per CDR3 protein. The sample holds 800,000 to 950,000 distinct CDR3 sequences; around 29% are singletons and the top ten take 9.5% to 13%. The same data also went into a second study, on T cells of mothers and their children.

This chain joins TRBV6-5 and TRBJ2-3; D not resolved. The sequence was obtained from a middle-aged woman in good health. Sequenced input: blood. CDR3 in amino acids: CASSYGRPTDTQYF. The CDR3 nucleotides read TGTGCCAGCAGTTACGGCAGGCCCACAGATACGCAGTATTTT.